Many counts were recorded for the clone carrying this T cell receptor beta chain. As yet, its antigen is unknown. The read terminates 3 residues before the CDR3 end, so the remaining end is supplied by the germline J gene. The sample comes from a study of T cell clonality in common variable immunodeficiency. Study-level results: Reportedly, TCR beta sequences from common variable immunodeficiency showed fewer deletions and N-nucleotide insertions.

The CDR3 runs 14 residues. V was clipped by 2 bases and J by 6 bases, with 14 bases between them. Germline V lookup: CDR1 ENHRY, CDR2 SYGVKD. Assay: immunoSEQ multiplex PCR; the TCRdb copy retains only in-frame clones and omits some. The repertoire consists of some 52,000 clones, none detected only once. The sequenced sample consisted of peripheral blood mononuclear cells. The sequence came from a person aged 18 to 70 in good health. The chain carries TRBV10-3 and TRBJ2-7, with a tentative D call TRBD1 (6 bases). The part of the CDR3 DNA that was read is TGTGCCATCAGTGAGGGCCCAGGGGACGGCGAG. As protein: CAISEGPGDGE. The full CDR3 sequence reads CAISEGPGDGEQYF.